These T cell receptor beta chains were read from a single sample in a study of OX40 agonist ivuxolimab in advanced cancers. The assay was immunoSEQ multiplex PCR, and TCRdb's table has in-frame clones only and misses some. Of about 83,000 clones listed, approximately 91% were seen once; the top ten hold approximately 0.7%. The source material was CD4+ or CD8+ T cells sorted from blood, sampled in a trial of the OX40 agonist ivuxolimab. Receptor source: an adult with an advanced solid tumor such as melanoma, head and neck, liver or kidney cancer. CDR3s include the opening cysteine and the closing phenylalanine or tryptophan. D genes are given only for firm matches. Clone size, where shown, is once, few, many, or a class for clones that have expanded.

D,J,size,V,DNA,CDR3
NA,TRBJ2-3,NA,TRBV28,TGTGCCAGCAGTTTGTTTCCTAATGGAGATACGCAGTATTTT,CASSLFPNGDTQYF
TRBD1,TRBJ1-5,NA,TRBV10-2,TGCGCCAGCAGGGCCCGGGTGGTAACGGGACAGGCTAGCAATCAGCCCCAGCATTTT,CASRARVVTGQASNQPQHF
NA,TRBJ1-6,NA,TRBV4-3,TGCGCCAGCAGCCAAGATCCTGGGGTTGGCTCACCCCTCCACTTT,CASSQDPGVGSPLHF
NA,TRBJ2-2,NA,TRBV19,TGTGCCAGTAGTATATCCTGGACCGGGGAGCTGTTTTTT,CASSISWTGELFF
TRBD1,TRBJ1-1,NA,TRBV6-5,TGTGCCAGCAGTTACGGGACAGGGGGCGGCACTGAAGCTTTCTTT,CASSYGTGGGTEAFF
NA,TRBJ2-1,NA,TRBV5-1,TGCGCCAGCAGCTGGGGGATGAACAATGAGCAGTTCTTC,CASSWGMNNEQFF
NA,TRBJ1-2,NA,TRBV29-1,TGCAGCGTTCTCCGAGGGGGTGAAGGCTACACCTTC,CSVLRGGEGYTF
NA,TRBJ2-2,NA,TRBV28,TGTGCCAGCACGGACAAGAACACCGGGGAGCTGTTTTTT,CASTDKNTGELFF
NA,TRBJ1-1,NA,TRBV29-1,TGCAGCGTTGAATGGGGAAAGGGGAACACTGAAGCTTTCTTT,CSVEWGKGNTEAFF
NA,TRBJ2-3,NA,TRBV5-1,TGCGCCAGCAGCCGCGAGAGTAGCGCAGATACGCAGTATTTT,CASSRESSADTQYF
NA,TRBJ2-2,NA,TRBV30,TGTGCCTGGAGTGGCCTAGCAGTCGGCGGGGAGCTGTTTTTT,CAWSGLAVGGELFF
NA,TRBJ1-4,NA,TRBV5-1,TGCGCCAGCAGCTTGGGGGCCCCAACTAATGAAAAACTGTTTTTT,CASSLGAPTNEKLFF
TRBD1,TRBJ2-3,NA,TRBV19,TGTGCCAGTAGCGACAGGGGAGCAGATACGCAGTATTTT,CASSDRGADTQYF
NA,TRBJ2-7,NA,TRBV6-5,TGTGCCAGCAGCACTGCGGGGGCTATGGGGGAGCAGTACTTC,CASSTAGAMGEQYF
NA,TRBJ1-1,NA,TRBV4-1,TGCGCCAGCAGCCAAGGGAATATAGTCATGAACACTGAAGCTTTCTTT,CASSQGNIVMNTEAFF
TRBD2,TRBJ2-7,NA,TRBV9,TGTGCCAGCAGCGCTCTAGCGGGATGGGGGGTCGGCGAGCAGTACTTC,CASSALAGWGVGEQYF
NA,TRBJ2-7,NA,TRBV30,TGTGCCTGGAAGGCAGGGAACGAGCAGTACTTC,CAWKAGNEQYF
TRBD1,TRBJ2-1,once,TRBV14,TGTGCCAGCAGCCAATTTCTGACAGGGGGCCTGCGGGATGAGCAGTTCTTC,CASSQFLTGGLRDEQFF
NA,TRBJ1-5,NA,TRBV28,TGTGCCAGCAGCGGAGGGCAAGGTGGTCCCCAGCATTTT,CASSGGQGGPQHF
NA,TRBJ1-5,few,TRBV27,TGTGCCAGCAGTGCCGGGACCTATAGCAATCAGCCCCAGCATTTT,CASSAGTYSNQPQHF
TRBD2,TRBJ2-2,once,TRBV29-1,TGCAGCGTCCGCGGGGGGGCTGGCGGGGAGCTGTTTTTT,CSVRGGAGGELFF
NA,TRBJ2-1,NA,TRBV4-3,TGCGCCAGCAGCCAAGAGGGGCAGTTCTACAATGAGCAGTTCTTC,CASSQEGQFYNEQFF
TRBD1,TRBJ2-5,NA,TRBV19,TGTGCCAGTAGTATGCGGGGACAGGTATTCGAGACCCAGTACTTC,CASSMRGQVFETQYF
NA,TRBJ1-2,once,TRBV27,TGTGCCAGCAGTTTCTTCCGGGACCGAGCCTATGGCTACACCTTC,CASSFFRDRAYGYTF
NA,TRBJ2-1,NA,TRBV5-1,TGCGCCAGCAGTAACCGCAGGGGTAATGAGCAGTTCTTC,CASSNRRGNEQFF